The clone carrying this T cell receptor beta chain was detected a few times. Its antigen is not identified. The source of the sample is a study of T-cell memory formation after mild COVID-19. Across the whole study: Each donor largely had its own TCR clusters. General study points: Contracting clones from day 15 to 85 showed balanced CD4/CD8; later expanders favored CD4+.

V shed 7 bases, J shed 2 bases, and the junction held 10 bases outside the gene matches. From germline, CDR1 is SGHRS and CDR2 YFSETQ. This CDR3 comprises 15 residues. TCRdb re-analysed the 5' RACE reads in MiXCR, keeping a single row per CDR3 protein. Among 350,000 or so distinct CDR3 sequences, 20% to 25% were seen once, and the ten largest hold around 20%. The chain uses TRBV5-1 and TRBJ2-5, with 8 positions matching TRBD2. The sequenced sample was PBMCs or a T cell subset sorted from them (not recorded which). The receptor was isolated from a man aged 18 to 30 who had mild COVID-19 (a few samples of this study predate the infection). Cell type and time point are not known. The CDR3 sequence: CASGFGGGRQETQYF. CDR3 sequence (DNA): TGCGCCAGCGGTTTCGGGGGGGGGAGACAAGAGACCCAGTACTTC.